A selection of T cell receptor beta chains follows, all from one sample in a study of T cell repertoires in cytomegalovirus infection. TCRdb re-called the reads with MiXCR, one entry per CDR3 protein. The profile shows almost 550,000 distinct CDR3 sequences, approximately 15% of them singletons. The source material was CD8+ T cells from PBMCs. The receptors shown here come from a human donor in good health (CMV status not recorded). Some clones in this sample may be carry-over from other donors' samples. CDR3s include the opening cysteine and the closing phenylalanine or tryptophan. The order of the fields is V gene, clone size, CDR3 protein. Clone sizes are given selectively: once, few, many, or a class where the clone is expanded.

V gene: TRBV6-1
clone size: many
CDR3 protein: CASSYTPDRTYEQYF

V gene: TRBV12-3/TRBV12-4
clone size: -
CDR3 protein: CASSFLGAGEKLFF

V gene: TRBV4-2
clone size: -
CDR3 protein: CASSQEPWEGQYF

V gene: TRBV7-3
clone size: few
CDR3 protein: CASSLLGRQGDNQPQHF

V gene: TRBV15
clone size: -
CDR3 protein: CATSIKQGSEKLFF

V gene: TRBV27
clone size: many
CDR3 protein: CASSTWDSPYEQYF

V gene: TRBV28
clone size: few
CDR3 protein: CASTREGTQYF

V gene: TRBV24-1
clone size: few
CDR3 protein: CATSANPDRTRYEQYF

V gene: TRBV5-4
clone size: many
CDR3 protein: CASSLFGQGLYNEQFF

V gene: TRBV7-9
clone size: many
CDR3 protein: CASSHSGYEQYF

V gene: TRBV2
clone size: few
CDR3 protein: CASRDRGRTNEKLFF

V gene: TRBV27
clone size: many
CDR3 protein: CASSPLTTTEQYF

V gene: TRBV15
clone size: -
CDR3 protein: CATSSSQLAGGETQYF

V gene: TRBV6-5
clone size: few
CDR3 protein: CASSYDQAEAFF

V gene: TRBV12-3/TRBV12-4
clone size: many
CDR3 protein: CASSRKEGAVQETQYF

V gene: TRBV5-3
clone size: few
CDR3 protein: CASSFSGQMRYF

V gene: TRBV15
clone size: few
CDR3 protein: CATSRVGRNSEQYF

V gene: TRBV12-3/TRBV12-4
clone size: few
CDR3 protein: CASRPSYGQPQHF

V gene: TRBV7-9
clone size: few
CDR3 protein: CASSLEEDPEAFF

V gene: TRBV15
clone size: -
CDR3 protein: CATSRVRGPSGETQYF

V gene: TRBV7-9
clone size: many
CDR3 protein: CASSPGHVPYEQYF

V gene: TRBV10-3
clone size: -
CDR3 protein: CAISRDSGGGEAFF

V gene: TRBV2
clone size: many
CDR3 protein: CASTWSSGRQETQYF

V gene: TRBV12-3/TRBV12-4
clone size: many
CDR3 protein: CASSFGPNNEQFF

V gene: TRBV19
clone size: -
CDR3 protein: CASSTPGSGNTIYF

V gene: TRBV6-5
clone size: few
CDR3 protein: CASSYEEDNTEAFF

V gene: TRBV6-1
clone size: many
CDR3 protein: CASSDHLGTERDSPLHF

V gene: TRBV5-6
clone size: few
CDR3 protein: CASSSLGRNEYEQYF

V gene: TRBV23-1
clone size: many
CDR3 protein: CASSPLKTGDTGELFF

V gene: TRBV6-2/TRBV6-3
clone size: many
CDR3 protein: CASSSPLGDFRETQYF

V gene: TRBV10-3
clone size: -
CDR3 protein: CAISETGSGGYTF

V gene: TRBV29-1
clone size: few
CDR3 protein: CSGTSGNSYNEQFF

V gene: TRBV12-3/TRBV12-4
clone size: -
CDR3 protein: CASGTRGRVNEKLFF

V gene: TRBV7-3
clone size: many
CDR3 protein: CASSSSVGDTQYF

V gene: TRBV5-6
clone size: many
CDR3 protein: CASSLLQESNQPQHF

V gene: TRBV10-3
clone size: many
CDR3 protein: CAISELKGSGRGNTGELFF

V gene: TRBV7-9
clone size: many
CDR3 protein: CASSRAGHLNYGYTF

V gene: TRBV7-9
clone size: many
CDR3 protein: CASSFKGGTGVYEQYF

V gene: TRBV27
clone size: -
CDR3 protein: CASSLNGGARIYGYTF

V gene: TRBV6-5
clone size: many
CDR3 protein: CASSSRDSRLFGQFF

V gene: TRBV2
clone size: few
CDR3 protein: CASSEAGAVGAGGRETQYF

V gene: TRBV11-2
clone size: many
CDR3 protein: CASSSNDRRYEQYF

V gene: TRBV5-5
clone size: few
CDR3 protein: CASSFPTSGISNEQFF

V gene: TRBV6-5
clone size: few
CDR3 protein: CASSYIPNTGELFF

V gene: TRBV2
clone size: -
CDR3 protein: CASSIRGNSGNTIYF

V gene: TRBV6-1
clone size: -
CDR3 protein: CANGQNTEAFF

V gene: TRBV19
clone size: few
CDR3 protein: CASSHKLAGALYEQYF

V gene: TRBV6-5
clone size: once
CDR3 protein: CASSYSRTGGNSNQPQHF

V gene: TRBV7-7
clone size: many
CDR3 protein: CASSQTSSSTDTQYF

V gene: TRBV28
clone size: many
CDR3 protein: CASSLLAADASYNEQFF

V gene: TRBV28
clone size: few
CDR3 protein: CASSPIRDGTGELFF

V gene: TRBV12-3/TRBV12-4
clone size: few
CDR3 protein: CASSPGQAINYGYTF

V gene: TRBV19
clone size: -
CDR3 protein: CASSGDTEAFF

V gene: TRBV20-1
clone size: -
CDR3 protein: CSASGHQSYEQYF

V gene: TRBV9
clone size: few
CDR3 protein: CASSTQGASNEKLFF